These T cell receptor beta chains were read from a single sample in a study of cytomegalovirus exposure and HLA in healthy donors. Repertoires were generated with immunoSEQ multiplex PCR, while TCRdb's copy carries only in-frame clones and drops some. The sample has about 140,000 clones; 88% are singletons. Sequencing input: PBMCs. Source of these receptors: a middle-aged woman in good health and CMV-seronegative. Both conserved end residues are part of each CDR3. A D gene is named only where the DNA matches it firmly.

d_call	v_call	j_call	cdr3_nt	cdr3_aa
TRBD2	TRBV27	TRBJ2-1	TGTGCCAGCACCGAGCGGGAGTACAATGAGCAGTTCTTC	CASTEREYNEQFF
-	TRBV2	TRBJ2-1	TGTGCCAGTCACAGGTACTCCTACAATGAGCAGTTCTTC	CASHRYSYNEQFF
-	TRBV4-2	TRBJ2-2	TGTGCCAGCAGCCAAGAATCGGCGGGAAATCCCGGGGAGCTGTTTTTT	CASSQESAGNPGELFF
TRBD2	TRBV10-3	TRBJ2-5	TGTGCCATCAGTGAGGGCCTGACCGGACTAGCGGGAAGAGAGACCCAGTACTTC	CAISEGLTGLAGRETQYF
-	TRBV4-3	TRBJ1-2	TGCGCCAGCAGCCTCCTGCTGTCCACAGTTAATAACTATGGCTACACCTTC	CASSLLLSTVNNYGYTF
-	TRBV19	TRBJ2-3	TGTGCCAGTAGTATTCAAGCCGGTGAGGGCACAGATACGCAGTATTTT	CASSIQAGEGTDTQYF
-	TRBV29-1	TRBJ2-7	TGCAGCGTGGGCGAGCAAGCGGTCTACGAGCAGTACTTC	CSVGEQAVYEQYF
-	TRBV10-3	TRBJ1-2	TGTGCCATCAGTGAGAACGGTTTACTCTATGGCTACACCTTC	CAISENGLLYGYTF
-	TRBV2	TRBJ1-2	TGTGCCAGCAATCGCGGGGTGCGAGATGGCTACACCTTC	CASNRGVRDGYTF
-	TRBV7-6	TRBJ2-2	TGTGCCAGCAGCTTCGTAAGGGGATCCTCGGGCACCGGGGAGCTGTTTTTT	CASSFVRGSSGTGELFF
-	TRBV21-1	TRBJ2-1	TGTGCCAGCAGCAAGGGGATGGCGGGAGTTTGCGAGCAGTTCTTC	CASSKGMAGVCEQFF
TRBD1	TRBV5-5	TRBJ2-7	TGTGCCAGCAGCTTGGATACAGGGGTGTCGGGCGCCGAGCAGTACTTC	CASSLDTGVSGAEQYF
TRBD1	TRBV7-9	TRBJ1-4	TGTTCCAGCAGCTCCGGGACAGGGAATGAAAAACTGTTTTTT	CSSSSGTGNEKLFF
-	TRBV27	TRBJ1-4	TGTGCCAGCAGTTTACGGGAAATTGGGGAAAAACTGTTTTTT	CASSLREIGEKLFF
-	TRBV6-6	TRBJ1-1	TGTGCCAGCAACGTAGGGGAGAACACTGAAGCTTTCTTT	CASNVGENTEAFF
TRBD2	TRBV6-4	TRBJ2-1	TGTGCCAGCAGTGTCGGTAGCGGGGCTTACAATGAGCAGTTCTTC	CASSVGSGAYNEQFF
-	TRBV5-4	TRBJ2-3	TGTGCCAGCAGCTGGACAGCGAGCACAGATACGCAGTATTTT	CASSWTASTDTQYF
-	TRBV2	TRBJ2-4	TGTGCCAGCAGTGAAGGCGGGGATATTCAGTACTTC	CASSEGGDIQYF
TRBD2	TRBV5-1	TRBJ2-7	TGCGCCAGCAGCTGGACTAGCGGTTACGAGCAGTACTTC	CASSWTSGYEQYF
-	TRBV13	TRBJ2-3	TGTGCCAGCAGCTCCAGGAAGCCCTACCTCGATACGCAGTATTTT	CASSSRKPYLDTQYF
TRBD1	TRBV4-2	TRBJ1-3	TGTGCCAGCAGCCACAACTATGGGGGACAGGCAGGAAACACCATATATTTT	CASSHNYGGQAGNTIYF
TRBD1	TRBV5-1	TRBJ2-3	TGCGCCAGCAGCCCCGGGACAGGCACAGATACGCAGTATTTT	CASSPGTGTDTQYF
-	TRBV6-5	TRBJ1-2	TGTGCCAGCAGTTACTCGATTAGAAATGGCTACACCTTC	CASSYSIRNGYTF
-	TRBV4-3	TRBJ1-2	TGCGCCAGCAGCCAAATCTTTCGGGGGGCAAGCGGGTTGGACAACTATGGCTACACCTTC	CASSQIFRGASGLDNYGYTF
TRBD1	TRBV9	TRBJ2-1	TGTGCCAGCAGCCCCGGGACAGTGAGCTCCTACAATGAGCAGTTCTTC	CASSPGTVSSYNEQFF
TRBD2	TRBV30	TRBJ2-1	TGTGCCTGGAGTGAAGCGTGGACTAGCGGAGGAGGATGGGGAACCTTCTCCTACAATGAGCAGTTCTTC	CAWSEAWTSGGGWGTFSYNEQFF
-	TRBV5-1	TRBJ2-1	TGCGCCAGCAGCTTGGAAGGGAGCACCTACAATGAGCAGTTCTTC	CASSLEGSTYNEQFF
-	TRBV27	TRBJ1-2	TGTGCCAGCAGATGGGACCGGGACACAAGAAGCTACACCTTC	CASRWDRDTRSYTF
-	TRBV27	TRBJ2-1	TGTGCCAGCAGTCAGGGGCGGCTGGGCCAAAATGAGCAGTTCTTC	CASSQGRLGQNEQFF
TRBD2	TRBV27	TRBJ2-7	TGTGCCAGCACCCCAGACTTAGCGGGGACCGCCGAGCAGTACTTC	CASTPDLAGTAEQYF